This is a list of T cell receptor beta chains from one sample in a study of T-cell reconstitution after alpha-beta-depleted transplantation in children. TCRdb ran MiXCR on the PCR reads and lists one entry per CDR3 protein. Found here are about 170,000 distinct CDR3 sequences, 11% of them singletons; the top ten hold about 13%. The specimen was PBMCs, collected before TCRalphabeta/CD19-depleted stem cell transplant. The receptor source for this set is a boy aged 2 to 10 with acute myeloid leukemia, due to receive a stem cell transplant. Both conserved end residues are part of each CDR3. A D gene is named only where the DNA matches it firmly. Clone size is given for some rows only: seen once, a few or many times, or a class if the clone is expanded.

clone_size | j_call | v_call | d_call | cdr3_aa | cdr3_nt
many | TRBJ2-7 | TRBV24-1 | NA | CATSDKKGPEQYF | TGTGCCACCAGTGATAAAAAGGGCCCCGAGCAGTACTTC
many | TRBJ2-1 | TRBV6-5 | NA | CASSYSGFNPYNEQFF | TGTGCCAGCAGTTACTCCGGGTTCAACCCCTACAATGAGCAGTTCTTC
many | TRBJ2-3 | TRBV2 | NA | CASSEARSVLSTDTQYF | TGTGCCAGCAGTGAAGCGCGGAGCGTCCTTAGCACAGATACGCAGTATTTT
NA | TRBJ1-5 | TRBV20-1 | NA | CSASGPVGIDQPQHF | TGCAGTGCTTCCGGCCCCGTGGGAATTGATCAGCCCCAGCATTTT
many | TRBJ2-1 | TRBV10-3 | TRBD2 | CAISESGGGKNEQFF | TGTGCCATCAGTGAGTCGGGCGGGGGGAAAAATGAGCAGTTCTTC
many | TRBJ1-2 | TRBV6-5 | NA | CASSYSFNLRGAFGGYTF | TGTGCCAGCAGTTACTCCTTTAACCTCCGGGGCGCATTCGGTGGCTACACCTTC
many | TRBJ1-1 | TRBV7-6 | TRBD1 | CASSPRTGGKYGEAFF | TGTGCCAGCAGCCCCAGGACAGGGGGAAAGTATGGTGAAGCTTTCTTT
many | TRBJ1-6 | TRBV5-4 | NA | CASSLRTYFFRGDNSPLHF | TGTGCCAGCAGCTTGAGGACGTATTTTTTCCGGGGGGATAATTCACCCCTCCACTTT
many | TRBJ2-2 | TRBV5-6 | TRBD2 | CASSVPGLVRGELFF | TGTGCCAGCAGCGTACCGGGACTAGTACGGGGGGAGCTGTTTTTT
many | TRBJ1-1 | TRBV5-1 | NA | CASSSGWETEAFF | TGCGCCAGCAGCTCAGGATGGGAGACTGAAGCTTTCTTT
NA | TRBJ1-4 | TRBV7-2 | NA | CASSRRVPNEKLFF | TGTGCCAGCAGCCGGCGGGTTCCTAATGAAAAACTGTTTTTT
many | TRBJ1-2 | TRBV2 | TRBD1 | CASSPQGARYYGYTF | TGTGCCAGCAGTCCACAGGGGGCGCGTTACTATGGCTACACCTTC
many | TRBJ2-1 | TRBV9 | NA | CASSSRDWIYNEQFF | TGTGCCAGCAGCTCCCGGGACTGGATCTACAATGAGCAGTTCTTC
many | TRBJ1-6 | TRBV7-2 | NA | CASSLMWDGNSPLHF | TGTGCCAGCAGCTTGATGTGGGACGGAAATTCACCCCTCCACTTT
many | TRBJ1-3 | TRBV29-1 | NA | CSVEGDGNTIYF | TGCAGCGTTGAGGGGGACGGAAACACCATATATTTT
many | TRBJ2-3 | TRBV11-3 | NA | CASSWDDGTQYF | TGTGCCAGCAGCTGGGACGATGGTACGCAGTATTTT
many | TRBJ1-2 | TRBV4-1 | TRBD1 | CASSPWDRLNYGYTF | TGCGCCAGCAGCCCCTGGGACAGACTAAACTATGGCTACACCTTC
few | TRBJ2-7 | TRBV6-5 | NA | CASISQGTSYEQYF | TGTGCCAGCATTAGCCAGGGCACCTCCTACGAGCAGTACTTC
few | TRBJ1-1 | TRBV3-1 | NA | CASSAPGVSEAFF | TGTGCCAGCAGCGCCCCCGGGGTTTCTGAAGCTTTCTTT
many | TRBJ2-7 | TRBV11-2 | NA | CASSQISGNSYEQYF | TGTGCCAGCAGCCAAATTAGCGGAAACTCCTACGAGCAGTACTTC
many | TRBJ2-3 | TRBV4-1 | NA | CASSQVGIGSTDTQYF | TGCGCCAGCAGCCAAGTAGGCATCGGCAGCACAGATACGCAGTATTTT
NA | TRBJ1-5 | TRBV2 | NA | CASTFNTGSLRPPQHF | TGTGCCAGCACTTTTAATACAGGGTCCCTGCGTCCGCCCCAGCATTTT
many | TRBJ2-3 | TRBV5-1 | NA | CASSLFAGSTDTQYF | TGCGCCAGCAGCTTGTTTGCGGGAAGCACAGATACGCAGTATTTT
many | TRBJ1-2 | TRBV7-2 | NA | CASSPVGGGYGYTF | TGTGCCAGCAGCCCGGTTGGGGGGGGGTATGGCTACACCTTC
many | TRBJ2-2 | TRBV20-1 | NA | CSAHEQPAGELFF | TGCAGTGCCCACGAGCAGCCGGCCGGGGAGCTGTTTTTT
many | TRBJ1-1 | TRBV18 | TRBD1 | CASSPGQGLNTEAFF | TGTGCCAGCTCACCCGGACAGGGTTTGAACACTGAAGCTTTCTTT
NA | TRBJ2-7 | TRBV18 | TRBD1 | CASSLGTGDTYEQYF | TGTGCCAGCTCGTTAGGGACAGGGGATACCTACGAGCAGTACTTC
many | TRBJ1-6 | TRBV24-1 | TRBD1 | CAHSQGDSPLHF | TGTGCCCATTCGCAGGGGGACTCACCCCTCCACTTT
NA | TRBJ2-1 | TRBV27 | TRBD2 | CASSFLGREASSYNEQFF | TGTGCCAGCAGCTTCCTAGGGCGGGAGGCAAGCTCCTACAATGAGCAGTTCTTC
many | TRBJ2-1 | TRBV9 | TRBD2 | CASSVTGLAGGANEQFF | TGTGCCAGCAGCGTCACCGGACTAGCGGGAGGAGCGAATGAGCAGTTCTTC
many | TRBJ1-1 | TRBV11-1 | TRBD1 | CASSPLPLQGARNTEAFF | TGTGCCAGCAGCCCCCTCCCCCTGCAGGGGGCGAGGAACACTGAAGCTTTCTTT
many | TRBJ2-1 | TRBV5-1 | NA | CASSLTPGYNEQFF | TGCGCCAGCAGCTTGACCCCTGGATACAATGAGCAGTTCTTC
many | TRBJ2-2 | TRBV6-1 | NA | CASSEALRVEGTGELFF | TGTGCCAGCAGTGAAGCGCTGAGGGTGGAAGGCACCGGGGAGCTGTTTTTT
many | TRBJ1-4 | TRBV6-1 | NA | CASSEEASLYPNEKLFF | TGTGCCAGCAGTGAAGAGGCCAGCCTGTACCCCAATGAAAAACTGTTTTTT
many | TRBJ2-4 | TRBV20-1 | NA | CSARTGSDIQYF | TGCAGTGCTAGAACAGGATCGGACATTCAGTACTTC
few | TRBJ1-5 | TRBV7-9 | NA | CASSRGDQPQHF | TGTGCCAGCAGCAGAGGCGATCAGCCCCAGCATTTT
many | TRBJ2-1 | TRBV19 | NA | CASSDGASSYNEQFF | TGTGCCAGTAGTGACGGGGCTAGCTCCTACAATGAGCAGTTCTTC
many | TRBJ2-1 | TRBV5-1 | TRBD2 | CASSHTSGRSYNEQFF | TGCGCCAGCAGCCATACTAGCGGGAGATCCTACAATGAGCAGTTCTTC
many | TRBJ2-7 | TRBV9 | TRBD1 | CASSVGDRVYEQYF | TGTGCCAGCAGCGTAGGTGACAGGGTATACGAGCAGTACTTC
many | TRBJ1-6 | TRBV20-1 | NA | CSARDWSGFSYNSPLHF | TGCAGTGCTAGAGATTGGTCCGGGTTCTCCTATAATTCACCCCTCCACTTT
many | TRBJ2-2 | TRBV12-3/TRBV12-4 | NA | CASSLAWETGELFF | TGTGCCAGCAGTTTAGCGTGGGAAACCGGGGAGCTGTTTTTT
NA | TRBJ1-5 | TRBV3-1 | TRBD1 | CASSQGGDRGSRPQHF | TGTGCCAGCAGCCAAGGGGGGGACAGGGGTTCCAGGCCCCAGCATTTT
many | TRBJ2-5 | TRBV2 | NA | CASSEERRETQYF | TGTGCCAGCAGTGAAGAGCGTAGGGAGACCCAGTACTTC
many | TRBJ1-2 | TRBV15 | NA | CATSRERENSLGYTF | TGTGCCACCAGCAGAGAGAGGGAGAATTCGCTAGGCTACACCTTC
many | TRBJ2-7 | TRBV12-3/TRBV12-4 | NA | CASSNSGTWAYEQYF | TGTGCCAGCAGCAATTCCGGGACCTGGGCCTACGAGCAGTACTTC
once | TRBJ2-7 | TRBV6-2/TRBV6-3 | TRBD2 | CASSPGLAITYEQYF | TGTGCCAGCAGTCCCGGACTAGCTATTACCTACGAGCAGTACTTC
many | TRBJ1-5 | TRBV5-8 | NA | CASSLVTRAQPQHF | TGTGCCAGCAGCTTGGTAACCAGGGCACAGCCCCAGCATTTT
many | TRBJ1-4 | TRBV6-1 | NA | CASSGRGSNEKLFF | TGTGCCAGCAGCGGGCGGGGGTCTAATGAAAAACTGTTTTTT
many | TRBJ2-1 | TRBV20-1 | TRBD2 | CSARILAGGYNEQFF | TGCAGTGCTAGGATACTAGCGGGAGGGTACAATGAGCAGTTCTTC
many | TRBJ2-5 | TRBV12-5 | NA | CASGFGVEETQYF | TGTGCTAGTGGTTTTGGAGTTGAGGAGACCCAGTACTTC
many | TRBJ1-4 | TRBV7-9 | TRBD1 | CASSLDRGTNEKLFF | TGTGCCAGCAGCCTCGACAGGGGAACTAATGAAAAACTGTTTTTT
many | TRBJ2-6 | TRBV15 | NA | CATSRESSGANVLTF | TGTGCCACCAGCAGAGAATCCTCTGGGGCCAACGTCCTGACTTTC
many | TRBJ1-2 | TRBV27 | NA | CASSLEGPRRSGYTF | TGTGCCAGCAGTTTAGAGGGGCCCAGAAGAAGCGGCTACACCTTC
many | TRBJ2-1 | TRBV20-1 | TRBD2 | CSASLAGGNEQFF | TGCAGTGCTAGTCTAGCGGGGGGGAATGAGCAGTTCTTC
many | TRBJ2-1 | TRBV5-1 | NA | CASSLELGGYNEQFF | TGCGCCAGCAGCTTGGAGTTAGGGGGGTACAATGAGCAGTTCTTC